This passage covers 11 T cell receptor beta chains from one sample sequenced in a study of technical replicates of blood from a few donors. Sequencing used immunoSEQ multiplex PCR; TCRdb keeps in-frame clones, though not all of them. The sample includes around 57,000 clones, about 93% of them seen just once. Sequenced: T cells isolated from PBMCs. The source is a human donor in good health.

V is TRBV29-1 and J is TRBJ1-2, with 8 nucleotides matching TRBD1. The CDR3 spans 16 residues. The trim removed 3 bases at V and 6 bases at J, leaving 15 bases unmatched. Germline loops: CDR1 SQVTM, CDR2 ANQGSEA. CDR3 bases: TGCAGCGTTGACCCGACAGGGGCGGGAATCGGTAATGGCTACACCTTC. Translated: CSVDPTGAGIGNGYTF.

The chain couples TRBV5-1 to TRBJ2-3, with TRBD1 as a possible D gene (5 bases). In germline, CDR1 is SGHRS, CDR2 YFSETQ. The CDR3 runs 15 residues. The V end lost 0 bases, the J end lost 2 bases, and 10 bases lay between the germline ends. CDR3 residues: CASSLAVTVTDTQYF. The CDR3, as DNA: TGCGCCAGCAGCTTGGCCGTGACAGTCACAGATACGCAGTATTTT.

The chain couples TRBV6-5 to TRBJ1-5, with TRBD1 as a possible D gene (6 bases). The CDR3 totals 15 residues. V lost 0 bases and J lost 4, with 10 bases in between. Germline V gene sequence: CDR1 MNHEY, CDR2 SVGAGI. The CDR3 region has the DNA TGTGCCAGCAGTTACTCAGCAGGGGATAATCAGCCCCAGCATTTT. This gives the protein CASSYSAGDNQPQHF.

The chain combines TRBV15 with TRBJ2-5, with 13 bases identical to TRBD2. The CDR3 totals 17 residues. Unmatched junction bases numbered 7, after V lost 1 base and J lost 5 bases. Germline CDR1 is LNHNV and CDR2 is YYDKDF (reference sequence). CDR3 bases: TGTGCCACCAGCAGAGGACTAGCGGGGGGACACGAGGAGACCCAGTACTTC. Its translation is CATSRGLAGGHEETQYF.

The chain recombines TRBV6-6 with TRBJ2-5; 14 nucleotides agree with TRBD2. V trimming: 5 bases; J trimming: 5 bases; junction bases outside the gene matches: 7. Per the germline V gene, CDR1 is MNHNY and CDR2 is SVGAGI (reference sequence). This CDR3 comprises 16 residues. CDR3 region: CASSNRLAGGRETQYF. CDR3 coding DNA: TGTGCCAGCAGTAACCGACTAGCGGGGGGGCGGGAGACCCAGTACTTC.

The V call is TRBV20-1, the J call TRBJ1-2, with 7 bases fitting TRBD1. V shed 3 bases and J 11 bases; nucleotides not matched to a gene: 6. Germline CDR1 DFQATT, CDR2 SNEGSKA (reference sequence). The CDR3 runs to 11 residues. CDR3 DNA: TGCAGTGCTAGTCCAGGGGGAGAATACACCTTC. Protein product: CSASPGGEYTF.

This chain connects TRBV5-1 to TRBJ2-3; D is unresolved. The CDR3 extends over 14 amino acids. Per the germline V gene, CDR1 is SGHRS and CDR2 is YFSETQ. The germline V and J ends were trimmed by 1 base and 1 base, with 7 bases remaining between them. The CDR3 loop is CASSLTAGTDTQYF. In nucleotides, the CDR3 is TGCGCCAGCAGCTTGACTGCCGGCACAGATACGCAGTATTTT.

CDR3 protein: CASSFVLPTGELFF. The CDR3 DNA is TGTGCCAGCAGCTTCGTACTCCCCACCGGGGAGCTGTTTTTT. The rearrangement links TRBV5-6 to TRBJ2-2; the D is unclear. Germline values: CDR1 SGHDT, CDR2 YYEEEE. V lost 2 bases, J lost 4 bases, and 9 bases lay in between. The CDR3 consists of 14 residues.

The chain recombines TRBV5-1 with TRBJ1-2; possible D gene TRBD1, 6 bases. The germline CDR1 and CDR2 sequences are SGHRS and YFSETQ. The CDR3 runs 16 residues. V lost 1 base to trimming and J lost 7 bases, with 20 bases between them. This chain's CDR3 is CASSLSLGGRLAGYTF. The CDR3 region has the DNA TGCGCCAGCAGCTTGTCGTTAGGGGGACGGCTTGCTGGCTACACCTTC. Looking up the rest from reference TRBV5-1 and TRBJ1-2 gives the full variable domain: KAGVTQTPRYLIKTRGQQVTLSCSPISGHRSVSWYQQTPGQGLQFLFEYFSETQRNKGNFPGRFSGRQFSNSRSEMNVSTLELGDSALYLCASSLSLGGRLAGYTFGSGTRLTVV.

J is TRBJ2-5 and V is TRBV5-6; D is perhaps TRBD2 (6 bases). The CDR3 consists of 14 residues. CDR1 SGHDT and CDR2 YYEEEE come from the germline V gene. V shed 2 bases and J shed 4 bases, with 12 bases lying between them. The CDR3: CASSLRLAIETQYF. CDR3 coding DNA: TGTGCCAGCAGCTTACGGCTAGCGATAGAGACCCAGTACTTC. The complete variable domain, with remaining parts taken from reference TRBV5-6 and TRBJ2-5, reads DAGVTQSPTHLIKTRGQQVTLRCSPKSGHDTVSWYQQALGQGPQFIFQYYEEEERQRGNFPDRFSGHQFPNYSSELNVNALLLGDSALYLCASSLRLAIETQYFGPGTRLLVL.

The chain employs TRBV7-9 and TRBJ1-3; TRBD1 aligns across 7 bases. CDR1 is SEHNR, CDR2 FQNEAQ, per germline (reference sequence). The J segment lost 7 bases and the V segment lost 1 base, leaving 4 bases of the junction unmatched. The CDR3 covers 14 residues. The DNA of the CDR3 is TGTGCCAGCAGCTTAGACAGGGGATGGAACACCATATATTTT. This encodes CASSLDRGWNTIYF.